A single sample is the source of the 11 T cell receptor beta chains below, sequenced in a study of blood T cells in healthy people across ages. A J-beta primer mix and a sample-barcoded 5' primer were used in a second PCR of roughly 7 to 12 cycles. MiXCR, run by TCRdb on the 5' RACE reads, gives a single entry per CDR3 protein. The sample includes about 1.8 million distinct CDR3 sequences, 40% to 55% of them seen just once. The sample taken for sequencing was blood. The receptors shown here come from a woman in her thirties or forties in good health.

This clonotype has just one count. This chain joins TRBV4-3 and TRBJ2-5; TRBD1 aligns across 7 bases. The germline CDR1 and CDR2 sequences are LGHNA and YSLEER. This CDR3 has 17 amino acids. The junction had 10 bases not matched to a gene; V was cut back by 3 bases and J by 0 bases. CDR3 amino acids: CASSQRPTGMYQETQYF. The CDR3 bases are TGCGCCAGCAGCCAGAGACCGACAGGGATGTACCAAGAGACCCAGTACTTC.

This clonotype has more than one count but fewer than ten. The chain employs TRBV11-1 and TRBJ1-2, with TRBD1 matching over 9 bases. Germline values: CDR1 SGHAT, CDR2 FQDESV (reference sequence). The CDR3 has 15 residues. The J segment lost 8 bases and the V segment lost 2 bases, leaving 9 bases of the junction unmatched. The CDR3 reads CASSLPGQGRGGYTF. In DNA, the CDR3 is TGTGCCAGCAGCTTACCGGGACAGGGACGTGGAGGCTACACCTTC. Drawing the rest from reference TRBV11-1 and TRBJ1-2, the complete variable domain is EAEVAQSPRYKITEKSQAVAFWCDPISGHATLYWYRQILGQGPELLVQFQDESVVDDSQLPKDRFSAERLKGVDSTLKIQPAELGDSAMYLCASSLPGQGRGGYTFGSGTRLTVV.

The table lists this clonotype with a few counts. The J gene is TRBJ2-7, the V gene TRBV20-1; 9 positions agree with TRBD1. This CDR3 region has 14 residues. Per the germline V gene, CDR1 is DFQATT and CDR2 is SNEGSKA (reference sequence). V shed 4 bases, J shed 6 bases, and the junction held 10 bases outside the gene matches. The CDR3 coding sequence is TGCAGTGCTAAGCCCGGGACAGGGTTGTCCGAGCAGTACTTC. This translates into CSAKPGTGLSEQYF.

The V and J genes are TRBV28 and TRBJ2-4; 7 nucleotides match TRBD1. CDR3 length equals 12 residues. CDR1 is MDHEN and CDR2 is SYDVKM in the germline V gene. With 7 bases clipped from V and 6 bases from J, the junction kept 3 bases outside the gene matches. CDR3 nucleotides: TGTGCCAGCACCGACAGGGTAAACATTCAGTACTTC. The encoded protein is CASTDRVNIQYF.

The chain uses TRBV7-2 and TRBJ2-1, with TRBD1 matching over 7 bases. The CDR3 is 15 residues long. J lost 2 bases, V lost 7 bases, and 8 bases had no gene match. Germline V CDR1 and CDR2: SGHTA, FQGNSA. The CDR3 DNA follows: TGTGCCAGCAACTCCCCGGGACAGCCCTACAATGAGCAGTTCTTC. This encodes CASNSPGQPYNEQFF. Full variable domain (rest looked up from reference TRBV7-2 and TRBJ2-1): GAGVSQSPSNKVTEKGKDVELRCDPISGHTALYWYRQSLGQGLEFLIYFQGNSAPDKSGLPSDRFSAERTGGSVSTLTIQRTQQEDSAVYLCASNSPGQPYNEQFFGPGTRLTVL.

The gene calls are TRBV9 and TRBJ2-3; D might be TRBD1 (5 bases). The CDR3 contains 17 residues. V shed 0 bases and J shed 0 bases, with 14 bases lying between them. Per germline, CDR1 SGDLS and CDR2 YYNGEE. CDR3 in amino acids: CASSVAPGISSTDTQYF. The DNA of the CDR3 is TGTGCCAGCAGCGTAGCTCCAGGGATCTCTAGCACAGATACGCAGTATTTT.

This rearrangement joins TRBV10-3 to TRBJ2-3; 15 bases are shared with TRBD2. V lost 4 bases to trimming and J lost 0 bases; unmatched junction nucleotides: 11. The CDR3 spans 20 residues. The germline V gene encodes CDR1 ENHRY and CDR2 SYGVKD. This CDR3 is CAISAPGLAGGLLSTDTQYF. In DNA, the CDR3 is TGTGCCATCAGTGCACCGGGACTAGCGGGGGGCTTATTAAGCACAGATACGCAGTATTTT.

The chain is built from TRBV7-9 and TRBJ2-7; 10 nucleotides match TRBD1. Germline V gives CDR1 SEHNR, CDR2 FQNEAQ (reference sequence). The ends lost 2 bases at V and 4 bases at J; junction bases unmatched: 14. This CDR3 comprises 18 residues. Here the CDR3 DNA reads TGTGCCAGCAGCTTATGGATAGGGACAGGGGCGGAGAGGTACGAGCAGTACTTC. Translation gives CASSLWIGTGAERYEQYF.

This clonotype was counted between two and nine times. The J gene is TRBJ2-3, the V gene TRBV4-1, with 8 bases fitting TRBD2. CDR3 length equals 18 residues. CDR1 is MGHRA and CDR2 is YSYEKL in the germline V gene. The V gene end was trimmed by 0 bases and the J gene end by 0 bases; junction bases not matched to a gene: 8. CDR3 DNA sequence: TGCGCCAGCAGCCAAGATCAGCGGGGGAACCCAAGCACAGATACGCAGTATTTT. It is translated as CASSQDQRGNPSTDTQYF.

This chain connects TRBV28 to TRBJ2-7, with 11 positions matching TRBD2. Judging by the DNA end, TRBJ2-5 fits better; the J call may be wrong. This CDR3 region has 17 residues. The germline V gene encodes CDR1 MDHEN and CDR2 SYDVKM. The CDR3 spells CASSSSPLAGGRETQYF. The CDR3 nucleotides read TGTGCCAGCAGCTCCTCCCCGCTAGCGGGGGGAAGGGAGACCCAGTACTTC.

A note on this clonotype: One junction end does not reproduce the germline sequence, and a read error may be involved. This chain links TRBV6-5 with TRBJ1-2; no reliable D call. The CDR3 is 13 residues long. The V gene's germline CDR1 is MNHEY and CDR2 SVGAGI. CDR3: CASSDSRQDGYTF. The CDR3 nucleotides are TGTGCCAGCAGTGACTCGCGGCAGGATGGCTACACCTTC.